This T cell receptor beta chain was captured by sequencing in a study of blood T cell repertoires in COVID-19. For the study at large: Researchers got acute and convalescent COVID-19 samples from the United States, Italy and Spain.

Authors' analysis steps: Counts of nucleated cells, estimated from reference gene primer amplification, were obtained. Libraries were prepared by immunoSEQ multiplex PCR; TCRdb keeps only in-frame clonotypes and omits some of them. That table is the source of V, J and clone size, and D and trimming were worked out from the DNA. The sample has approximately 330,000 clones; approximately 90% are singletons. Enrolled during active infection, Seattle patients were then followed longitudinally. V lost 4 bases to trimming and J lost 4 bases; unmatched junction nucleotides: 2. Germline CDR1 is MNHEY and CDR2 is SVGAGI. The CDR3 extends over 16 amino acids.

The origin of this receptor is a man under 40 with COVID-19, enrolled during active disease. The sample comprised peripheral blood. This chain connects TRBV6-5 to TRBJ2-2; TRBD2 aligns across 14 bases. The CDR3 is CASSSGTSGSTGELFF. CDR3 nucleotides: TGTGCCAGCAGTTCTGGGACTAGCGGGAGCACCGGGGAGCTGTTTTTT.